Each of the 29 T cell receptor beta chains below was sequenced from the same sample in a study of T-cell memory formation after mild COVID-19. TCRdb re-called the 5' RACE reads with MiXCR, one entry per CDR3 protein. The sample lists about 110,000 distinct CDR3 sequences; 9.5% to 15% were seen once. The sequenced material came from PBMCs or a T cell subset sorted from them (not recorded which). The receptors shown here come from an adult woman who had mild COVID-19 (a few samples of this study predate the infection). Cell type and time point are not known.

J is TRBJ2-1 and V is TRBV12-3 or TRBV12-4; maybe TRBD2 (6 bases). This CDR3 comprises 15 residues. Trimming removed 5 bases from V and 7 bases from J, with 18 bases in between. The CDR3 DNA reads TGTGCCAGCAGTCGCGCGGGGTTAGGGAAGAATGAGCAGTTCTTC. It yields the protein CASSRAGLGKNEQFF.

The chain uses TRBV23-1 and TRBJ2-3; D remains unclear. TRBV23-1 is designated an ORF whose function remains uncertain. CDR3 length: 14 residues. With 4 bases removed from V and 3 bases from J, the gap between germline ends came to 11 bases. The DNA for the CDR3 is TGCGCCAGCAGTCTTATCTGGGGTACAGATACGCAGTATTTT. Its translation: CASSLIWGTDTQYF.

This clonotype showed up many times. Written as DNA, the CDR3 is TGTGCCAGCAGTTTTTCGGACAGGGCCTTTACCGGGGAGCTGTTTTTT. It translates to CASSFSDRAFTGELFF. The chain joins TRBV27 to TRBJ2-2; 8 bases map to TRBD1. Trimming at V came to 3 bases and at J to 5 bases, leaving 8 bases not matched to a gene. The germline V gene has CDR1 MNHEY and CDR2 SMNVEV (reference sequence). This CDR3 has 16 residues.

The J gene is TRBJ1-2, the V gene TRBV7-3, with D possibly TRBD1 on 6 matching bases. Germline V lookup: CDR1 SGHTA, CDR2 FQGTGA. The CDR3 loop spans 15 amino acids. The V gene lost 2 bases and the J gene lost 9 bases, with 19 bases spanning the gap. The CDR3 DNA follows: TGTGCCAGCAGCTTAGCCGCCGGGACACCTTATAGCTACACCTTC. It translates to CASSLAAGTPYSYTF.

The chain couples TRBV6-2 or TRBV6-3 to TRBJ2-1; D not resolved. The germline V gene has CDR1 MNHEY and CDR2 SVGEGT. The CDR3 runs to 14 residues. Trimming stripped 5 bases from V and 10 bases from J, with 18 bases between. In nucleotides, the CDR3 is TGTGCCAGCAGTACCGACCCGGCGATCGGCGAGCAGTTCTTC. Encoded protein: CASSTDPAIGEQFF.

The chain carries TRBV30 and TRBJ2-1; the D gene is possibly TRBD1 (5 bases). V lost 1 base and J 7 bases, leaving 11 bases between the germline ends. Germline CDR1 is GTSNPN and CDR2 is SVGIG (reference sequence). CDR3 length: 13 amino acids. CDR3 loop: CAWSDQGRNEQFF. CDR3 sequence (DNA): TGTGCCTGGAGTGACCAGGGTAGGAATGAGCAGTTCTTC.

Only a few counts were recorded for this clonotype. This sequence joins TRBV3-1 and TRBJ1-2, with 10 bases that match TRBD1. The germline gives CDR1 LGHDT, CDR2 YNNKEL (reference sequence). The ends lost 4 bases at V and 3 bases at J; junction bases unmatched: 2. The CDR3 has 14 residues. CDR3: CASSPGTGDYGYTF. The DNA for the CDR3 is TGTGCCAGCAGCCCGGGGACAGGGGACTATGGCTACACCTTC.

In its sample, this clonotype was seen a few times. The chain has TRBV10-3 and TRBJ2-7, with 9 bases aligning to TRBD2. The CDR3 spans 17 residues. With V trimmed by 4 bases and J by 6 bases, 16 bases remained unmatched. Germline CDR1 is ENHRY and CDR2 is SYGVKD. Written as DNA, the CDR3 is TGTGCCATCAGTGCGAATATCGTTGGCGGGGGGGCCCCCGAGCAGTACTTC. Residues: CAISANIVGGGAPEQYF.

This clonotype turned up a few times. This sequence joins TRBV5-1 and TRBJ2-5; 7 bases align to TRBD1. This CDR3 has 15 residues. V gave up 3 bases and J gave up 5 bases; unmatched junction bases: 10. Germline V gene sequence: CDR1 SGHRS, CDR2 YFSETQ. The CDR3 nucleotides read TGCGCCAGCAGCTCGGGACAGACCTGGGGGGAGACCCAGTACTTC. The encoded protein is CASSSGQTWGETQYF.

The chain links TRBV5-1 to TRBJ1-6; D gene ambiguous. V gave up 3 bases and J gave up 5 bases, with 3 bases separating them. Germline CDR1 SGHRS, CDR2 YFSETQ. This CDR3 has 12 amino acids. CDR3 residues: CASSYDNSPLHF. CDR3 nucleotides: TGCGCCAGCAGCTACGATAATTCACCCCTCCACTTT.

This clonotype was counted a few times. The rearrangement links TRBV7-2 to TRBJ2-5; weak D call: TRBD2 (5 bases). The CDR3 covers 16 residues. Germline assignment: CDR1 SGHTA and CDR2 FQGNSA. Deletions cut 1 base from V and 1 base from J, with 13 bases between. The chain's CDR3 is CASSLEGAALQETQYF. CDR3 DNA sequence: TGTGCCAGCAGCTTAGAGGGAGCGGCTCTCCAAGAGACCCAGTACTTC.

The chain combines TRBV14 with TRBJ2-7, with 9 bases matching TRBD1. CDR3 length equals 20 residues. Trimming removed 1 base from V and 1 base from J; junction bases left unmatched: 17. CDR1 is SGHDN, CDR2 FVKESK, per germline. The CDR3 reads CASSQVPVGTGTFGSYEQYF. CDR3 DNA sequence: TGTGCCAGCAGCCAAGTCCCCGTAGGGACAGGGACTTTCGGTTCCTACGAGCAGTACTTC.

This clonotype was observed a handful of times. V gene TRBV7-9 combines with J gene TRBJ1-3; D ambiguous. CDR1 SEHNR and CDR2 FQNEAQ come from the germline V gene (reference sequence). This CDR3 region has 16 residues. V lost 4 bases and J 2 bases, leaving 15 bases between the germline ends. The CDR3 spells CASSSLKVSAGNTIYF. CDR3 nucleotide sequence: TGTGCCAGCAGCTCCTTAAAGGTCTCTGCTGGAAACACCATATATTTT.

This clonotype was found a few times. The CDR3 loop is CATSVAGSPYNEQFF. The CDR3 DNA reads TGTGCCACCAGTGTAGCGGGGTCCCCCTACAATGAGCAGTTCTTC. J is TRBJ2-1 and V is TRBV24-1; 8 bases line up with TRBD2. Germline V gives CDR1 KGHDR, CDR2 SFDVKD. The CDR3 spans 15 residues. With V trimmed by 5 bases and J by 2 bases, 4 bases remained unmatched.

This chain links TRBV19 with TRBJ2-1; 8 positions match TRBD1. This CDR3 is built from 13 residues. Unmatched junction bases numbered 9, after V lost 8 bases and J lost 9 bases. Germline CDR1 reads LNHDA; CDR2 reads SQIVND (reference sequence). The CDR3 nucleotides are TGTGCCAGTGCCCTAACAGGGGGAAGTGAGCAGTTCTTC. Amino acids: CASALTGGSEQFF.

The V and J genes are TRBV20-1 and TRBJ2-7, with 10 nucleotides matching TRBD2. The CDR3 covers 15 residues. Trimming cost V 3 bases and J 2 bases; bases outside gene matches: 7. Per germline, CDR1 DFQATT and CDR2 SNEGSKA (reference sequence). As DNA, the CDR3 is TGCAGTGCTAGTGACCGAGCGGGAGGGCCCTACGAGCAGTACTTC. Protein: CSASDRAGGPYEQYF.

The genes are TRBV7-2 and TRBJ2-1; the match to TRBD2 covers 11 bases. This CDR3 spans 21 amino acids. The trim removed 1 base at V and 1 base at J, leaving 15 bases unmatched. The V gene's germline CDR1 is SGHTA and CDR2 FQGNSA. The chain's CDR3 is CASSLVGIETSGIGSYNEQFF. The CDR3 bases are TGTGCCAGCAGCTTAGTAGGTATCGAGACTAGCGGGATAGGTTCCTACAATGAGCAGTTCTTC.

The chain recombines TRBV6-5 with TRBJ1-2; possibly TRBD1 for D (6 bases). The CDR3 loop spans 16 amino acids. V was shortened by 1 base and J by 4 bases, with 16 bases between the two germline ends. Germline CDR1 and CDR2: MNHEY and SVGAGI. The CDR3 spells CASSYYAEDRRYGYTF. CDR3 DNA sequence: TGTGCCAGCAGTTACTACGCAGAAGACAGGCGCTATGGCTACACCTTC.

This rearrangement joins TRBV4-1 to TRBJ1-4; 7 nucleotides agree with TRBD1. The CDR3 contains 16 residues. Germline V gene data show CDR1 as MGHRA and CDR2 as YSYEKL. With V trimmed by 7 bases and J by 7 bases, 15 bases remained unmatched. DNA of the CDR3: TGCGCCAGCACCCCCGTGGGGTCAGGGGGTGGTGAAAAACTGTTTTTT. Translating it yields CASTPVGSGGGEKLFF.

The rearrangement links TRBV4-3 to TRBJ2-6; no clear D gene. This CDR3 contains 21 residues. CDR1 LGHNA and CDR2 YSLEER come from the germline V gene. V was shortened by 0 bases and J by 0 bases, with 21 bases between the two germline ends. For the CDR3, the DNA is TGCGCCAGCAGCCAAGATGGGGTTGTGGGCAGCCTTCTCTCTGGGGCCAACGTCCTGACTTTC. Translated: CASSQDGVVGSLLSGANVLTF.

The V gene is TRBV13, the J gene TRBJ1-2; D is possibly TRBD1 (6 bases). The CDR3 consists of 13 residues. V shed 3 bases and J shed 6 bases, with 11 bases lying between them. Germline V CDR1 and CDR2: PRHDT, FYEKMQ (reference sequence). The chain's CDR3 is CASSFQGFDGYTF. DNA for the CDR3: TGTGCCAGCAGCTTCCAGGGGTTCGATGGCTACACCTTC.

The gene calls are TRBV12-3 or TRBV12-4 and TRBJ2-5; no reliable D call. This CDR3 spans 12 amino acids. V shed 8 bases and J shed 1 base, with 8 bases lying between them. CDR3 in amino acids: CASARTQETQYF. Here the CDR3 DNA reads TGTGCCAGCGCCAGGACCCAAGAGACCCAGTACTTC.

Only a few counts were recorded for this clonotype. This sequence joins TRBV29-1 and TRBJ2-7; D gene ambiguous. This CDR3 is 15 amino acids long. Trimming took 1 base from V and 0 from J, leaving 13 bases between them. In germline, CDR1 is SQVTM, CDR2 ANQGSEA. The CDR3 region has the DNA TGCAGCGTTGAAGCCCCGGGCCCGAGCTCCTACGAGCAGTACTTC. The encoded protein is CSVEAPGPSSYEQYF.

The V and J genes are TRBV7-6 and TRBJ2-3, with a tentative D call TRBD2 (6 bases). The CDR3 length is 15 residues. CDR1 is SGHVS and CDR2 is FNYEAQ in the germline V gene. Trimming took off 3 bases at V and 2 bases at J, with 12 bases between the two ends. CDR3: CASSFGGPLTDTQYF. In DNA form, the CDR3 reads TGTGCCAGCAGCTTCGGGGGTCCTCTCACAGATACGCAGTATTTT.

V gene TRBV7-2 combines with J gene TRBJ2-1, with TRBD2 matching over 10 bases. The J segment lost 2 bases and the V segment lost 1 base, leaving 5 bases of the junction unmatched. The germline V gene encodes CDR1 SGHTA and CDR2 FQGNSA. CDR3 length equals 17 residues. CDR3 region: CASSLEGLAGAYNEQFF. The CDR3 nucleotides are TGTGCCAGCAGCTTAGAGGGGCTAGCGGGAGCCTACAATGAGCAGTTCTTC.

This clonotype was detected only a few times. The chain joins TRBV4-3 to TRBJ1-1; unclear D gene. Germline CDR1 reads LGHNA; CDR2 reads YSLEER. CDR3 length: 16 residues. The ends were cut back, 3 bases at V and 7 bases at J, with 21 bases in the middle. The CDR3 sequence: CASSHERAKMDHEAFF. Written as DNA, the CDR3 is TGCGCCAGCAGCCACGAAAGGGCGAAGATGGACCATGAAGCTTTCTTT.

This sequence joins TRBV12-5 and TRBJ2-2; D gene uncertain. Germline lookup yields CDR1 LGHNT and CDR2 FRNRAP. Trimming stripped 0 bases from V and 1 base from J, with 9 bases between. This CDR3 has 16 residues. For the CDR3, the DNA is TGTGCTAGTGGTTTGGTGATGAAGGGGAACACCGGGGAGCTGTTTTTT. As protein: CASGLVMKGNTGELFF.

This clonotype was detected a few times. The chain combines TRBV7-2 with TRBJ1-1; a weak D match, TRBD1 (5 bases). The CDR3 contains 16 residues. Germline CDR1 and CDR2: SGHTA and FQGNSA. Trimming stripped 3 bases from V and 1 base from J, with 15 bases between. The CDR3 DNA reads as TGTGCCAGCAGCTTGGCACCCGTCGGGACGAACACTGAAGCTTTCTTT. Translating gives CASSLAPVGTNTEAFF.

The chain is built from TRBV7-3 and TRBJ2-7; the match to TRBD2 covers 8 bases. This CDR3 is 14 amino acids long. The trim removed 5 bases at V and 3 bases at J, leaving 6 bases unmatched. The V gene's germline CDR1 is SGHTA and CDR2 FQGTGA. CDR3 sequence: CASSPGGARYEQYF. The CDR3 DNA reads TGTGCCAGCAGCCCCGGGGGGGCACGCTACGAGCAGTACTTC.